These T cell receptor beta chains were read from a single sample in a study of shared clonotypes between healthy human individuals. The protocol was immunoSEQ multiplex PCR, while the TCRdb copy is restricted to in-frame clones and leaves out a portion. The sample contains about 1.5 million clones, approximately 98% of which appear only once. Material: naive CD4+ T cells sorted from blood. The source is a man aged 25-45 years in good health. Both conserved end residues are part of each CDR3. The order of the fields is CDR3 protein, CDR3 DNA, V gene, D gene, J gene, clone size. A D gene is named only where the DNA matches it firmly. Clone size appears in some rows only: once, few, many, or a class for an expanded clone.

CDR3aa: CSVLLWTVSTGELFF; CDR3nt: TGCAGCGTTTTGTTATGGACAGTCAGCACCGGGGAGCTGTTTTTT; v_gene: TRBV29-1; d_gene: .; j_gene: TRBJ2-2; abundance: .
CDR3aa: CASSFSDFGGYTF; CDR3nt: TGTGCCAGCAGTTTTTCCGACTTCGGTGGCTACACCTTC; v_gene: TRBV27; d_gene: .; j_gene: TRBJ1-2; abundance: .
CDR3aa: CASSSGTSGGTEQYF; CDR3nt: TGCGCCAGCAGCTCGGGGACTAGCGGGGGAACGGAGCAGTACTTC; v_gene: TRBV5-1; d_gene: TRBD2; j_gene: TRBJ2-7; abundance: .
CDR3aa: CASSLGNRDTYNEQFF; CDR3nt: TGCGCCAGCAGCTTGGGTAACCGGGACACTTACAATGAGCAGTTCTTC; v_gene: TRBV5-1; d_gene: .; j_gene: TRBJ2-1; abundance: .
CDR3aa: CASSSGLLYSYEQYF; CDR3nt: TGTGCCAGCAGCTCGGGACTCTTATACTCCTACGAGCAGTACTTC; v_gene: TRBV7-2; d_gene: .; j_gene: TRBJ2-7; abundance: .
CDR3aa: CASSLARDSQRNEQFF; CDR3nt: TGCGCCAGCAGCTTGGCCCGGGACAGCCAACGCAATGAGCAGTTCTTC; v_gene: TRBV5-1; d_gene: TRBD1; j_gene: TRBJ2-1; abundance: .
CDR3aa: CSVDGTGGYEQYF; CDR3nt: TGCAGCGTTGACGGGACAGGGGGCTACGAGCAGTACTTC; v_gene: TRBV29-1; d_gene: TRBD1; j_gene: TRBJ2-7; abundance: .
CDR3aa: CASRTIRGTGELFF; CDR3nt: TGTGCCAGCAGGACCATTCGGGGGACCGGGGAGCTGTTTTTT; v_gene: TRBV11-2; d_gene: .; j_gene: TRBJ2-2; abundance: .
CDR3aa: CASSVAPASGETQYF; CDR3nt: TGTGCCAGCAGCGTAGCTCCTGCGTCGGGAGAGACCCAGTACTTC; v_gene: TRBV9; d_gene: .; j_gene: TRBJ2-5; abundance: .
CDR3aa: CASSTGQGAYGYTF; CDR3nt: TGTGCCAGCAGCACCGGACAGGGGGCGTATGGCTACACCTTC; v_gene: TRBV5-5; d_gene: TRBD1; j_gene: TRBJ1-2; abundance: .
CDR3aa: CASSPRQGRSGELFF; CDR3nt: TGTGCCAGTAGTCCCCGGCAGGGGAGGTCCGGGGAGCTGTTTTTT; v_gene: TRBV19; d_gene: .; j_gene: TRBJ2-2; abundance: .
CDR3aa: CASRRSGSHNEQFF; CDR3nt: TGTGCCAGCAGACGAAGCGGGAGCCACAATGAGCAGTTCTTC; v_gene: TRBV7-2; d_gene: TRBD2; j_gene: TRBJ2-1; abundance: .
CDR3aa: CASSRGTSGSTDTQYF; CDR3nt: TGTGCCAGCAGCCGTGGGACTAGCGGGAGTACTGATACGCAGTATTTT; v_gene: TRBV11-3; d_gene: TRBD2; j_gene: TRBJ2-3; abundance: .
CDR3aa: CASSPGLVLETQYF; CDR3nt: TGTGCCAGCAGCCCGGGGCTAGTCCTTGAGACCCAGTACTTC; v_gene: TRBV2; d_gene: .; j_gene: TRBJ2-5; abundance: .
CDR3aa: CASTSGGLRLNTGELFF; CDR3nt: TGCGCCAGCACCAGCGGGGGGCTGCGCCTCAACACCGGGGAGCTGTTTTTT; v_gene: TRBV5-1; d_gene: TRBD2; j_gene: TRBJ2-2; abundance: .
CDR3aa: CASSWGQGPNEKLFF; CDR3nt: TGTGCCAGCAGCTGGGGACAGGGGCCTAATGAAAAACTGTTTTTT; v_gene: TRBV7-9; d_gene: TRBD1; j_gene: TRBJ1-4; abundance: .
CDR3aa: CASSLISVGRRGDTGELFF; CDR3nt: TGTGCCAGCTCACTTATATCTGTCGGGAGGCGCGGCGACACCGGGGAGCTGTTTTTT; v_gene: TRBV18; d_gene: TRBD2; j_gene: TRBJ2-2; abundance: .
CDR3aa: CAWSTTDTQYF; CDR3nt: TGTGCCTGGAGCACCACAGATACGCAGTATTTT; v_gene: TRBV30; d_gene: .; j_gene: TRBJ2-3; abundance: .
CDR3aa: CASSPAVTNEKLFF; CDR3nt: TGCGCCAGCTCCCCGGCGGTAACTAATGAAAAACTGTTTTTT; v_gene: TRBV5-1; d_gene: .; j_gene: TRBJ1-4; abundance: once
CDR3aa: CASSPGTSYEQYF; CDR3nt: TGTGCCAGCTCACCCGGGACTTCCTACGAGCAGTACTTC; v_gene: TRBV18; d_gene: .; j_gene: TRBJ2-7; abundance: .
CDR3aa: CASRLEGSGNTIYF; CDR3nt: TGTGCCAGCAGGTTGGAAGGCTCTGGAAACACCATATATTTT; v_gene: TRBV7-3; d_gene: .; j_gene: TRBJ1-3; abundance: .
CDR3aa: CASSSQPGQGAETQYF; CDR3nt: TGTGCCAGCAGCTCCCAACCGGGACAGGGGGCAGAGACCCAGTACTTC; v_gene: TRBV5-4; d_gene: TRBD1; j_gene: TRBJ2-5; abundance: .
CDR3aa: CASSLEQVNTGELFF; CDR3nt: TGTGCCAGCAGCTTGGAGCAGGTTAACACCGGGGAGCTGTTTTTT; v_gene: TRBV5-4; d_gene: .; j_gene: TRBJ2-2; abundance: .
CDR3aa: CASANLGSVYQETQYF; CDR3nt: TGTGCCAGCGCTAATTTGGGGAGTGTTTATCAAGAGACCCAGTACTTC; v_gene: TRBV27; d_gene: .; j_gene: TRBJ2-5; abundance: .
CDR3aa: CASSPTQADTYTEAFF; CDR3nt: TGTGCCAGCTCACCCACTCAGGCGGACACCTACACTGAAGCTTTCTTT; v_gene: TRBV18; d_gene: .; j_gene: TRBJ1-1; abundance: .
CDR3aa: CASSFRGQETQYF; CDR3nt: TGTGCCAGCAGCTTCAGGGGGCAAGAGACCCAGTACTTC; v_gene: TRBV5-4; d_gene: TRBD1; j_gene: TRBJ2-5; abundance: .
CDR3aa: CASRIIDQYTEAFF; CDR3nt: TGTGCCAGCAGAATCATAGACCAGTACACTGAAGCTTTCTTT; v_gene: TRBV27; d_gene: .; j_gene: TRBJ1-1; abundance: .
CDR3aa: CASSAGVLNEQFF; CDR3nt: TGTGCCAGCAGCGCGGGAGTTCTAAATGAGCAGTTCTTC; v_gene: TRBV11-2; d_gene: TRBD2; j_gene: TRBJ2-1; abundance: .
CDR3aa: CASSYGQSSYEQYF; CDR3nt: TGTGCCAGCAGTTACGGGCAGAGCTCCTACGAGCAGTACTTC; v_gene: TRBV6-6; d_gene: .; j_gene: TRBJ2-7; abundance: .
CDR3aa: CASSSGQLNQPQHF; CDR3nt: TGTGCCAGCAGCTCGGGACAGCTCAATCAGCCCCAGCATTTT; v_gene: TRBV7-2; d_gene: TRBD1; j_gene: TRBJ1-5; abundance: .
CDR3aa: CASSYRGWGYTF; CDR3nt: TGTGCCAGCAGTTATAGGGGTTGGGGCTACACCTTC; v_gene: TRBV28; d_gene: .; j_gene: TRBJ1-2; abundance: .
CDR3aa: CASSPPSTYEQYF; CDR3nt: TGTGCCAGCAGCCCCCCTAGCACCTACGAGCAGTACTTC; v_gene: TRBV28; d_gene: .; j_gene: TRBJ2-7; abundance: .
CDR3aa: CASSRRTGGERNQPQHF; CDR3nt: TGTGCCAGCAGCCGTCGGACAGGGGGGGAGCGCAATCAGCCCCAGCATTTT; v_gene: TRBV14; d_gene: TRBD1; j_gene: TRBJ1-5; abundance: .
CDR3aa: CASSTGLAGPDTQYF; CDR3nt: TGCGCCAGCAGCACGGGACTAGCGGGACCAGATACGCAGTATTTT; v_gene: TRBV5-1; d_gene: TRBD2; j_gene: TRBJ2-3; abundance: .